Presented here are 13 T cell receptor beta chains from one specimen sequenced in a study of cytotoxic CD8 clonotypes in ibrutinib-treated CLL. The assay was immunoSEQ multiplex PCR, and TCRdb's table has in-frame clones only and misses some. This table holds tens of thousands of clones, about nine tenths found once. The sequencing here drew on PBMCs, taken after 12 months of ibrutinib treatment. The origin of the receptors is a human donor with chronic lymphocytic leukemia.

The V and J genes are TRBV2 and TRBJ2-1; 10 bases align to TRBD2. Germline assignment: CDR1 SNHLY and CDR2 FYNNEI. The ends lost 6 bases at V and 7 bases at J; junction bases unmatched: 9. CDR3 length: 15 residues. The CDR3 region is CASRRASGSTNEQFF. The CDR3 nucleotides read TGTGCCAGCAGGAGGGCTAGCGGGAGTACGAATGAGCAGTTCTTC.

The CDR3 here is CASSAWTSGRGLDTQYF. In DNA form, the CDR3 reads TGTGCCAGCAGCGCCTGGACTAGCGGGAGAGGGTTAGATACGCAGTATTTT. The rearrangement links TRBV5-5 to TRBJ2-3, with TRBD2 matching 13 bases. The V gene end was trimmed by 4 bases and the J gene end by 5 bases; junction bases not matched to a gene: 10. Per germline, CDR1 SGHKS and CDR2 YYEKEE (reference sequence). The CDR3 totals 17 residues.

The chain recombines TRBV7-9 with TRBJ1-5; D possibly corresponds to TRBD1 (6 bases). The CDR3 totals 15 residues. Germline CDR1 SEHNR, CDR2 FQNEAQ (reference sequence). V lost 8 bases to trimming and J lost 2 bases, with 16 bases between them. The CDR3 DNA reads as TGTGCCAGCGGAGGAGGGGGGAATCGCAATCAGCCCCAGCATTTT. Translating it yields CASGGGGNRNQPQHF.

This clone has just a few counts. This rearrangement joins TRBV14 to TRBJ1-5; TRBD1 agrees at 7 bases. V lost 1 base, J lost 3 bases, and 9 bases stayed unmatched. Germline loops: CDR1 SGHDN, CDR2 FVKESK. This CDR3 has 17 amino acids. The CDR3 is CASSQGGGGTVNQPQHF. The CDR3 nucleotides read TGTGCCAGCAGCCAAGGAGGGGGAGGGACAGTCAATCAGCCCCAGCATTTT.

This clone was observed a single time. The J gene is TRBJ2-7, the V gene TRBV18; D unresolved. This CDR3 region has 18 residues. V was trimmed by 3 bases and J by 3 bases, leaving 24 bases between them. CDR1 KGHSH and CDR2 LQKENI come from the germline V gene. This CDR3 reads CASSPVLPEPSRYYEQYF. CDR3 coding DNA: TGTGCCAGCTCACCGGTACTTCCAGAACCCTCGAGATACTACGAGCAGTACTTC.

This chain links TRBV21-1 with TRBJ1-3. TRBV21-1 is a recognized pseudogene. The CDR3 length is 15 residues. DNA of the CDR3: TGTGCCAGCAGACTCGGGGAGGGTGGTGGAAACACCATATATTTT. Translating it yields CASRLGEGGGNTIYF.

The rearrangement uses TRBV5-1 and TRBJ1-2; 11 bases are a match to TRBD1. The V gene end was trimmed by 2 bases and the J gene end by 4 bases; junction bases not matched to a gene: 10. The CDR3 spans 17 residues. Germline CDR1 is SGHRS and CDR2 is YFSETQ. CDR3 residues: CASSFNPDRGQVYGYTF. In DNA form, the CDR3 reads TGCGCCAGCAGCTTCAACCCGGACAGGGGGCAGGTCTATGGCTACACCTTC.

The chain links TRBV11-3 to TRBJ2-1; 7 bases are shared with TRBD1. The CDR3 is made up of 16 amino acids. V shed 1 base and J 0 bases; nucleotides not matched to a gene: 3. Looked up from germline, CDR1 is SGHNT and CDR2 is YENEEA. The CDR3 region has the DNA TGTGCCAGCAGCTTAGGACAGGGAAGCTCCTACAATGAGCAGTTCTTC. Its translation: CASSLGQGSSYNEQFF. The full variable domain, completed using reference TRBV11-3 and TRBJ2-1, is EAGVVQSPRYKIIEKKQPVAFWCNPISGHNTLYWYLQNLGQGPELLIRYENEEAVDDSQLPKDRFSAERLKGVDSTLKIQPAELGDSAVYLCASSLGQGSSYNEQFFGPGTRLTVL.

This chain connects TRBV6-1 to TRBJ1-6; D perhaps matches TRBD1 (5 bases). The CDR3 is 13 amino acids. The ends were cut back, 2 bases at V and 12 bases at J, with 11 bases in the middle. The germline V gene encodes CDR1 MNHNS and CDR2 SASEGT. The CDR3 loop reads CASSERGREPLHF. CDR3 DNA sequence: TGTGCCAGCAGTGAACGGGGCCGGGAACCCCTCCACTTT.

The genes are TRBV19 and TRBJ1-5, with a weak D call TRBD1 (5 bases). Germline CDR1 LNHDA, CDR2 SQIVND (reference sequence). The V gene lost 6 bases and the J gene lost 3 bases, with 21 bases spanning the gap. The CDR3 loop spans 17 amino acids. The CDR3 nucleotides read TGTGCCAGTAGACCATCGGGGGGGGGACTGGACAATCAGCCCCAGCATTTT. The encoded protein is CASRPSGGGLDNQPQHF.

V usage is TRBV27 and J usage is TRBJ1-1; weak D call: TRBD1 (5 bases). V was pared by 3 bases and J by 1 base, with 12 bases between. Germline V gene lookup returns CDR1 MNHEY and CDR2 SMNVEV (reference sequence). The CDR3 runs to 15 residues. CDR3 protein: CASSFARTSNTEAFF. As DNA, the CDR3 is TGTGCCAGCAGTTTCGCGCGGACATCGAACACTGAAGCTTTCTTT.

The chain uses TRBV28 and TRBJ2-7, with D maybe TRBD2 (5 bases). V was cut by 3 bases and J by 2 bases, with 14 bases left in between. CDR1 and CDR2 from the germline V gene are MDHEN and SYDVKM. CDR3 length: 15 residues. CDR3 in DNA: TGTGCCAGCAGTTTGTTGACCCGGCGGGCCTACGAGCAGTACTTC. This encodes CASSLLTRRAYEQYF.

The V call is TRBV19, the J call TRBJ1-2, with D unresolved. From germline, CDR1 is LNHDA and CDR2 SQIVND (reference sequence). V was pared by 7 bases and J by 4 bases, with 13 bases between. The CDR3 extends over 13 amino acids. For the CDR3, the DNA is TGTGCCAGTATCGAGGGATTAGGCTATGGCTACACCTTC. Encoded protein: CASIEGLGYGYTF.